The 3 T cell receptor beta chains below were found in one sample sequenced in a study of T cells in Graves' hyperthyroidism and ophthalmopathy. The CDR3 regions of TCR beta were amplified from RNA transcripts. First-round RT-PCR of the TCR CDR3 relied on the HTBI primer set. TCRdb analysed the multiplex PCR reads with MiXCR anew, one entry per CDR3 protein. There are 600,000 to 700,000 distinct CDR3 sequences in the sample; approximately 14% occur only once, and approximately 4.3% lies in the top ten. Material for sequencing was blood. Receptor source: a woman between 35 and 50 years old with Graves' ophthalmopathy.

At least ten counts were recorded for this clonotype. The chain links TRBV12-3 or TRBV12-4 to TRBJ2-7; the D gene could be TRBD1 or TRBD2 (6 bases each). This CDR3 spans 15 amino acids. Trimming pared 7 bases from V and 5 bases from J, leaving 21 bases between. The CDR3 is CASTPRGHAADEQYF. The CDR3 bases are TGTGCCAGCACCCCCCGGGGGCACGCGGCGGACGAGCAGTACTTC.

Here the CDR3 reads CAITRTVNEKLFF. As DNA, the CDR3 is TGTGCCATCACTCGGACAGTTAATGAAAAACTGTTTTTT. The chain joins TRBV7-9 to TRBJ1-4; D might be TRBD1 (6 bases). This CDR3 region has 13 residues. The germline V and J ends were trimmed by 10 bases and 4 bases, with 13 bases remaining between them. Germline V gene data show CDR1 as SEHNR and CDR2 as FQNEAQ (reference sequence).

Many counts were recorded for this clonotype. The rearrangement joins TRBV20-1 to TRBJ1-1, with TRBD1 matching 8 bases. V shed 6 bases and J 6 bases; nucleotides not matched to a gene: 9. Germline loops: CDR1 DFQATT, CDR2 SNEGSKA (reference sequence). The CDR3 totals 13 residues. Here the CDR3 reads CSADEDRAAEAFF. The CDR3 nucleotides are TGCAGTGCGGACGAGGACAGGGCCGCTGAAGCTTTCTTT.